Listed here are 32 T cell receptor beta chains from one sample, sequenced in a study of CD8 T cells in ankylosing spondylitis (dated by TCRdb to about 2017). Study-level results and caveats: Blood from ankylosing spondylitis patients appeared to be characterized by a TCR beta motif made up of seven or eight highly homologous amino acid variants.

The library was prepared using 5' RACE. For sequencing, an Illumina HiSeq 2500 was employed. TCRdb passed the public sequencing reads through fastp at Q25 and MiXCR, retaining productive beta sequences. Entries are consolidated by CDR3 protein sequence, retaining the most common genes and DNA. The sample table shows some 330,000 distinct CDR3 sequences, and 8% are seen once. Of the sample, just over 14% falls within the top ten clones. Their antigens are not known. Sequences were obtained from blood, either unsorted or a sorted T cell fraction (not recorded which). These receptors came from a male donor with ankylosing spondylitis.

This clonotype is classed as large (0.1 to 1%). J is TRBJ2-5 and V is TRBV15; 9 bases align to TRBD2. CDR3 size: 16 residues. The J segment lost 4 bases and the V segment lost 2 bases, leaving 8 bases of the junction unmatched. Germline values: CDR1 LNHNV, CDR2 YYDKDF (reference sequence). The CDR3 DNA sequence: TGTGCCACCAGCAGACCGGAAAGCGGGAGGTTAGAGACCCAGTACTTC. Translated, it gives CATSRPESGRLETQYF.

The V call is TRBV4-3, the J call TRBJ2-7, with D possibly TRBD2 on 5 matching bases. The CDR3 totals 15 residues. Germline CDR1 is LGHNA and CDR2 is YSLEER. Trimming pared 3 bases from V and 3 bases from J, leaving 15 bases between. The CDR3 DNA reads TGCGCCAGCAGCCAGGGATCGGGAAGTATCTACGAGCAGTACTTC. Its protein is CASSQGSGSIYEQYF.

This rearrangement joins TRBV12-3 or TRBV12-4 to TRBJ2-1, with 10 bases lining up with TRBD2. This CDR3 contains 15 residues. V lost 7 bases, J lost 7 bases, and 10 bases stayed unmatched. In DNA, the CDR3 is TGTGCCAGCACCCCAGCGGGAGGGCCTGAGAATGAGCAGTTCTTC. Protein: CASTPAGGPENEQFF.

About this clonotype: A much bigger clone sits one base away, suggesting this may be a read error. CDR3 coding DNA: TGTGCCAGCAGTACGCTAGCGGGAGTTCTAGATACGCAGTATTTT. Translation: CASSTLAGVLDTQYF. This chain links TRBV28 with TRBJ2-3; 10 nucleotides line up with TRBD2. There are 15 residues in the CDR3. Per the germline V gene, CDR1 is MDHEN and CDR2 is SYDVKM. V was pared by 5 bases and J by 5 bases, with 7 bases of the junction left unmatched.

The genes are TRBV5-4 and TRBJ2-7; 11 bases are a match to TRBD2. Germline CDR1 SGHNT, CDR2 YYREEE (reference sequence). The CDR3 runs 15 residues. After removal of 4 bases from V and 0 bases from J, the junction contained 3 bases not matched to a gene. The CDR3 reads CASSGGLAVSYEQYF. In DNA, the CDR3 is TGTGCCAGCAGCGGGGGACTAGCGGTCTCCTACGAGCAGTACTTC.

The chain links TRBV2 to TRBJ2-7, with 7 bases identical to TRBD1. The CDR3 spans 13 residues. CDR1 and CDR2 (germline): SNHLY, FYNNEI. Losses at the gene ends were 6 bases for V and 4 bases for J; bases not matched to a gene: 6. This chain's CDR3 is CASRSTGPYEQYF. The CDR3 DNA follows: TGTGCCAGCAGGTCGACAGGGCCGTACGAGCAGTACTTC.

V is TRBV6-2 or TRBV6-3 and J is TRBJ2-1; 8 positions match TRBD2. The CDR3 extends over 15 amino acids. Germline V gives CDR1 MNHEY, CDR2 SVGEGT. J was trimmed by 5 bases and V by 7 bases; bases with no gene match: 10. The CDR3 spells CASNPLAAYNNEQFF. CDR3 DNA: TGTGCCAGCAATCCACTAGCGGCATATAACAATGAGCAGTTCTTC.

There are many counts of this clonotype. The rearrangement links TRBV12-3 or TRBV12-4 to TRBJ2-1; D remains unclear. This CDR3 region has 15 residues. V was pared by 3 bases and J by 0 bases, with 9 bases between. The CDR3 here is CASSLGGNSYNEQFF. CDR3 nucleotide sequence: TGTGCCAGCAGTTTGGGTGGAAACTCCTACAATGAGCAGTTCTTC.

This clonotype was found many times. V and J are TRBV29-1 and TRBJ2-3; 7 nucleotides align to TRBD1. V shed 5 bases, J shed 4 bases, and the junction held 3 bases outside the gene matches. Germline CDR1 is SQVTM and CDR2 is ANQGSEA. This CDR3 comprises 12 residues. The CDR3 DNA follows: TGCAGCGTTAGACAGGGAGCAGATACGCAGTATTTT. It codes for CSVRQGADTQYF.

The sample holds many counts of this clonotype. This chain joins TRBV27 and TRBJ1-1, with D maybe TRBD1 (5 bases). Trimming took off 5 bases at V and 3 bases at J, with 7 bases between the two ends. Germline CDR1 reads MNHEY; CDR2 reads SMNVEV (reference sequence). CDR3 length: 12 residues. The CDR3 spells CASSMGDTEAFF. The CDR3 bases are TGTGCCAGCAGTATGGGGGACACTGAAGCTTTCTTT.

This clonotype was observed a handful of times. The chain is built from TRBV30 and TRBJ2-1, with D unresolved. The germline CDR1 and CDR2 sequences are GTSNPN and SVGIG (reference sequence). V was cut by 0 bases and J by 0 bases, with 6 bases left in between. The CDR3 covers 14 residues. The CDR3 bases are TGTGCCTGGAGTGTAGCTAGCTCCTACAATGAGCAGTTCTTC. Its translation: CAWSVASSYNEQFF.

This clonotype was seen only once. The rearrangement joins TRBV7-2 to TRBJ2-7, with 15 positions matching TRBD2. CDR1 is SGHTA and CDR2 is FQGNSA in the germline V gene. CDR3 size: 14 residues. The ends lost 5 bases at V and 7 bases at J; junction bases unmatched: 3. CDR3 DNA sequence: TGTGCCAGCAGCATCGGGACTAGCGGGAGGGAGCAGTACTTC. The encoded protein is CASSIGTSGREQYF. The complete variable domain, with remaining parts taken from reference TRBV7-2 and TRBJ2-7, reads GAGVSQSPSNKVTEKGKDVELRCDPISGHTALYWYRQSLGQGLEFLIYFQGNSAPDKSGLPSDRFSAERTGGSVSTLTIQRTQQEDSAVYLCASSIGTSGREQYFGPGTRLTVT.

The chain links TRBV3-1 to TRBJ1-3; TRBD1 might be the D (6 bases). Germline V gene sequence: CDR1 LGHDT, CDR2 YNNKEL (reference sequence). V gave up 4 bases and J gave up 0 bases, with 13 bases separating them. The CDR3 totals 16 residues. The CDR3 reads CASSPGHSLSGNTIYF. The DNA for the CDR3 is TGTGCCAGCAGCCCGGGACACAGTCTCTCTGGAAACACCATATATTTT.

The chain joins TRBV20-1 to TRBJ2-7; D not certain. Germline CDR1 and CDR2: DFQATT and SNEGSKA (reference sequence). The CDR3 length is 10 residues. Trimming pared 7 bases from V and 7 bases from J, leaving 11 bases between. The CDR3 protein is CSVRSEEQYF. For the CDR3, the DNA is TGCAGTGTACGTTCGGAAGAGCAGTACTTC.

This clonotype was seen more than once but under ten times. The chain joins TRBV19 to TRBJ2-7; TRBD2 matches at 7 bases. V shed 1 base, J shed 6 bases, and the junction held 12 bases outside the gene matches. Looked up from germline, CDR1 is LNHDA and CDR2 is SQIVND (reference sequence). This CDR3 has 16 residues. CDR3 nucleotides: TGTGCCAGTAGTATAGGGGCGGGAGTGAACCTTGGCGAGCAGTACTTC. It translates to CASSIGAGVNLGEQYF. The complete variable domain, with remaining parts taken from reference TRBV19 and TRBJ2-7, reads DGGITQSPKYLFRKEGQNVTLSCEQNLNHDAMYWYRQDPGQGLRLIYYSQIVNDFQKGDIAEGYSVSREKKESFPLTVTSAQKNPTAFYLCASSIGAGVNLGEQYFGPGTRLTVT.

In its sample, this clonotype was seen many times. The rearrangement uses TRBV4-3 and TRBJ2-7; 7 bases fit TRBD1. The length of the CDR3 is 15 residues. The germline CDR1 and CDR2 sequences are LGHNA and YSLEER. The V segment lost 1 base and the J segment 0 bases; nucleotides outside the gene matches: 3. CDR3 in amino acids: CASSQVTGDSYEQYF. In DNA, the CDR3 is TGCGCCAGCAGCCAAGTCACAGGGGACTCCTACGAGCAGTACTTC.

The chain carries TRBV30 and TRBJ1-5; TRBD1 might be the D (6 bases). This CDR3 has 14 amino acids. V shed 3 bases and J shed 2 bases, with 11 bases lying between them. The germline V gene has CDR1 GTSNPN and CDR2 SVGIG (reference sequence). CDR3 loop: CAWSQGLGNQPQHF. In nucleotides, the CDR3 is TGTGCCTGGAGCCAGGGGCTCGGCAATCAGCCCCAGCATTTT.

The CDR3 protein is CASTPGGPGRGNYGYTF. DNA for the CDR3: TGCGCCAGCACCCCGGGGGGGCCAGGACGGGGTAACTATGGCTACACCTTC. The rearrangement links TRBV5-1 to TRBJ1-2; D possibly corresponds to TRBD1 (6 bases). From germline, CDR1 is SGHRS and CDR2 YFSETQ. V lost 6 bases, J lost 1 base, and 22 bases lay in between. This CDR3 spans 17 amino acids.

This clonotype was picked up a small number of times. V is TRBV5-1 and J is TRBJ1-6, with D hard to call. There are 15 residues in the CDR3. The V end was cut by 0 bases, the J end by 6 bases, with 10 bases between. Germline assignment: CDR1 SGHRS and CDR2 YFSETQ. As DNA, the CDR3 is TGCGCCAGCAGCTTGGACAGTCGAATTAATTCACCCCTCCACTTT. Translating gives CASSLDSRINSPLHF.

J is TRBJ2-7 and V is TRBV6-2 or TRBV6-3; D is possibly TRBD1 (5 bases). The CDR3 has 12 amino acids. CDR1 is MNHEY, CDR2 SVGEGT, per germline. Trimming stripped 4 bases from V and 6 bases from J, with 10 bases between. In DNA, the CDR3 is TGTGCCAGCAGTTTGACAGTATCCGAGCAGTACTTC. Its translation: CASSLTVSEQYF.

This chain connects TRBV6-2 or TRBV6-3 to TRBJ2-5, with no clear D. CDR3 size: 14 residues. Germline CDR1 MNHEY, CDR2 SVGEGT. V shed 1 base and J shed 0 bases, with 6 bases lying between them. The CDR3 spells CASSYYSNQETQYF. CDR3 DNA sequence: TGTGCCAGCAGTTACTACAGCAACCAAGAGACCCAGTACTTC.

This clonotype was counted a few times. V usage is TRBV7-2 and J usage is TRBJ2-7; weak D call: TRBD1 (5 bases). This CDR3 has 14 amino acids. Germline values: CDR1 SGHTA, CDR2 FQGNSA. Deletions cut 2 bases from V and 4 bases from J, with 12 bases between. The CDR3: CASSLSRAYYEQYF. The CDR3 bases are TGTGCCAGCAGCTTATCCAGGGCCTATTACGAGCAGTACTTC.

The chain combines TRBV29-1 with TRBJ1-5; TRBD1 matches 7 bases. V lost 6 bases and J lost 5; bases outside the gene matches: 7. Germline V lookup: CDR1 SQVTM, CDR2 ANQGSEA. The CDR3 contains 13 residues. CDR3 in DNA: TGCAGCGTAGCAGGGGGGCAGGATCAGCCCCAGCATTTT. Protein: CSVAGGQDQPQHF.

The DNA of the CDR3 is TGTGCCAGCAGCTTACTCCTGACGGGGGGGGCGGAGACCCAGTACTTC. Its protein is CASSLLLTGGAETQYF. V usage is TRBV7-2 and J usage is TRBJ2-5, with TRBD2 matching 8 bases. Germline V gene sequence: CDR1 SGHTA, CDR2 FQGNSA. There are 16 residues in the CDR3. J lost 5 bases, V lost 2 bases, and 10 bases had no gene match.

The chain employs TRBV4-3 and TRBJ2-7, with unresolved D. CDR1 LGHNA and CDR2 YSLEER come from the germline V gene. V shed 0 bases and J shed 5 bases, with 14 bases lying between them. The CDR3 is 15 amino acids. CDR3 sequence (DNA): TGCGCCAGCAGCCAAGAAATAGACCCTTGGAACGAGCAGTACTTC. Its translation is CASSQEIDPWNEQYF.

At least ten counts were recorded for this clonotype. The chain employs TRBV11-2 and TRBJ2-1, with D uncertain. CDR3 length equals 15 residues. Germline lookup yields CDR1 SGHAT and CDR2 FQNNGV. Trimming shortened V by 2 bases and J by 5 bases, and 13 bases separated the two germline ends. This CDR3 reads CASSLRGGFHNEQFF. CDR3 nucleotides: TGTGCCAGCAGCTTACGCGGTGGGTTTCACAATGAGCAGTTCTTC. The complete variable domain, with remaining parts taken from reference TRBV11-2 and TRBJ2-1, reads EAGVAQSPRYKIIEKRQSVAFWCNPISGHATLYWYQQILGQGPKLLIQFQNNGVVDDSQLPKDRFSAERLKGVDSTLKIQPAKLEDSAVYLCASSLRGGFHNEQFFGPGTRLTVL.

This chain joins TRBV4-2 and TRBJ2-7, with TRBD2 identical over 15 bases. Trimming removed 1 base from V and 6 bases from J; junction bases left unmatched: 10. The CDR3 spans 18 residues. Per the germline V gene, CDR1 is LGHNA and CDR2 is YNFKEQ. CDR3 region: CASSQVTSGLAGGTEQYF. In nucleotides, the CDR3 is TGTGCCAGCAGCCAAGTTACGTCTGGACTAGCGGGAGGGACCGAGCAGTACTTC.

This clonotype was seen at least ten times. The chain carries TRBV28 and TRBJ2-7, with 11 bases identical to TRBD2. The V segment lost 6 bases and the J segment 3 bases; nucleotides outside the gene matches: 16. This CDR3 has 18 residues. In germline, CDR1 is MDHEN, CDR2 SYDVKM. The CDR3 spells CASSLEDTSGRKGYEQYF. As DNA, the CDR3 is TGTGCCAGCAGCCTAGAGGACACTAGCGGGAGAAAGGGCTACGAGCAGTACTTC.

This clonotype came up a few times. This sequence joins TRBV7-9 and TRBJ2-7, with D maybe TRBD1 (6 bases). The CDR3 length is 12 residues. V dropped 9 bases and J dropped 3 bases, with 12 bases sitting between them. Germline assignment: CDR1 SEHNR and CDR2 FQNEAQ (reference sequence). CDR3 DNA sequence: TGTGCCAGTGGCAGGGGTGACTACGAGCAGTACTTC. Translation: CASGRGDYEQYF. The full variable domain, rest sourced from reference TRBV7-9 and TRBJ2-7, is DTGVSQNPRHKITKRGQNVTFRCDPISEHNRLYWYRQTLGQGPEFLTYFQNEAQLEKSRLLSDRFSAERPKGSFSTLEIQRTEQGDSAMYLCASGRGDYEQYFGPGTRLTVT.

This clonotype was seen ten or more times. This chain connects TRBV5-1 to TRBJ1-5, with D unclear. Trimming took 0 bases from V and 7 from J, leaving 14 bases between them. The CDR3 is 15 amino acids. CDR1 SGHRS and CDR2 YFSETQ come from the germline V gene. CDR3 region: CASSLGDGEGQPQHF. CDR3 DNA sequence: TGCGCCAGCAGCTTGGGGGATGGGGAAGGGCAGCCCCAGCATTTT.

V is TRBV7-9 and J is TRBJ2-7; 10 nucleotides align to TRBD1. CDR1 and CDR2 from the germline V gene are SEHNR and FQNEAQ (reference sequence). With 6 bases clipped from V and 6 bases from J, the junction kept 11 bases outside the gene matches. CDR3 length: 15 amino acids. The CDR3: CASRSDRGRVSEQYF. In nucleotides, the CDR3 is TGTGCCAGCAGGTCTGACAGGGGGCGCGTGAGCGAGCAGTACTTC.

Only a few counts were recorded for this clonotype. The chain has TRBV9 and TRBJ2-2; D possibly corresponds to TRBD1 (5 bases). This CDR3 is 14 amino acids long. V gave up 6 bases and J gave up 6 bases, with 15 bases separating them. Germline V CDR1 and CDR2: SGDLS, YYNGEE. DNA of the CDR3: TGTGCCAGCACGGACAAGACCTATCCCGGGGAGCTGTTTTTT. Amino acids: CASTDKTYPGELFF. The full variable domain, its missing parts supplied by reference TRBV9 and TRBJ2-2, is DSGVTQTPKHLITATGQRVTLRCSPRSGDLSVYWYQQSLDQGLQFLIQYYNGEERAKGNILERFSAQQFPDLHSELNLSSLELGDSALYFCASTDKTYPGELFFGEGSRLTVL.